Listed below are T cell receptor beta chains from one sample, sequenced in a study of T cell repertoires in cytomegalovirus infection. The antigens of these receptors remain unknown. In TCRdb, the reads were re-called with MiXCR into one record per CDR3 protein. The sample contains hundreds of thousands of distinct CDR3 sequences, 32% of which appear only once. Specimen: cultured CD8+ T cells from PBMCs, collected from culture after CMV antigen stimulation. The receptors shown here come from a human donor in good health (CMV status not recorded). Some clones in this sample may be carry-over from other donors' samples. The conserved cysteine and the conserved F or W are not part of the CDR3 here. Each record gives: CDR3 protein, V gene, J gene.

CDR3aa: ASSLRTKITDTQY
v_gene: TRBV11-1
j_gene: TRBJ2-3

CDR3aa: ASSRGQGRYEQY
v_gene: TRBV12-3/TRBV12-4
j_gene: TRBJ2-7

CDR3aa: ASSSGLGQPQH
v_gene: TRBV7-8
j_gene: TRBJ1-5

CDR3aa: ASSLASPNTEAF
v_gene: TRBV7-2
j_gene: TRBJ1-1

CDR3aa: ASRGTAAYEQY
v_gene: TRBV6-1
j_gene: TRBJ2-7

CDR3aa: ASSQDPSFTNRINYGYT
v_gene: TRBV4-3
j_gene: TRBJ1-2

CDR3aa: ASSPRGFSLIAGEKLF
v_gene: TRBV7-2
j_gene: TRBJ1-4

CDR3aa: ASSGHGFQETQY
v_gene: TRBV12-5
j_gene: TRBJ2-5

CDR3aa: ASSAAYRDRAEYNEQF
v_gene: TRBV12-3/TRBV12-4
j_gene: TRBJ2-1

CDR3aa: ASSLWEGFQPQH
v_gene: TRBV12-3/TRBV12-4
j_gene: TRBJ1-5

CDR3aa: ASSPGLAETGELF
v_gene: TRBV5-4
j_gene: TRBJ2-2

CDR3aa: ASRTRGDDYEQY
v_gene: TRBV6-1
j_gene: TRBJ2-7